This TCR beta chain was sequenced in a study of blood T cell repertoires in COVID-19. Whole-study context: COVID-19 samples collected from the United States, Italy and Spain covered acute and convalescent phases. PBMCs, B-cell-depleted T cells, or T cells were the source of the cDNA or gDNA that made up the material.

The cohort comprised adults aged roughly 18 to 95 years residing in approximately 25 US areas. Cohorts were determined from participant-reported clinical history. Regarding this clone: This CDR3 is also generated by other DNA sequences in the sample.

The assay was immunoSEQ multiplex PCR, and TCRdb's table has in-frame clones only and misses some. The sample lists under 450,000 clones, roughly 92% occurring once. V dropped 5 bases and J dropped 6 bases, with 11 bases sitting between them. Germline V CDR1 and CDR2: SEHNR, FQNEAQ (reference sequence). The CDR3 extends over 14 amino acids. The sample was PBMCs or T cells enriched from blood (not recorded which). The V gene is TRBV7-9, the J gene TRBJ1-6; tentatively, D is TRBD1 (5 bases). This TCR derives from a woman in her thirties or forties who had been exposed to COVID-19. CDR3 sequence reads: CASSPGQGNSPLHF. The CDR3 nucleotides are TGTGCCAGCAGCCCAGGGCAGGGTAATTCACCCCTCCACTTT.